These 24 T cell receptor beta chains originate from one sample sequenced in a study of cytomegalovirus exposure and HLA in healthy donors. PCR employed 60 Vbeta and 13 Jbeta primers. Measured with immunoSEQ multiplex PCR; TCRdb has only the in-frame clones, and not every one. The sample holds 140,000 to 150,000 clones, roughly three fifths seen once. Sequencing was done on a sample of PBMCs. These receptors were obtained from a woman aged 55-75 years in good health and CMV-seronegative.

This clone was seen once. The chain recombines TRBV13 with TRBJ2-7; D might be TRBD1 (5 bases). Germline CDR1 and CDR2: PRHDT and FYEKMQ (reference sequence). The V end was cut by 4 bases, the J end by 0 bases, with 10 bases between. CDR3 length: 14 amino acids. CDR3 bases: TGTGCCAGCAGCTGGAGACAGTACTCCTACGAGCAGTACTTC. It encodes CASSWRQYSYEQYF.

The chain couples TRBV29-1 to TRBJ1-2, with 11 positions matching TRBD1. Germline V gene lookup returns CDR1 SQVTM and CDR2 ANQGSEA. Unmatched junction bases numbered 1, after V lost 6 bases and J lost 1 base. This CDR3 contains 13 residues. As DNA, the CDR3 is TGCAGCGTGGGGACAGGGGGTAACTATGGCTACACCTTC. This encodes CSVGTGGNYGYTF.

The V call is TRBV5-4, the J call TRBJ2-3, with 8 bases identical to TRBD2. CDR1 is SGHNT, CDR2 YYREEE, per germline (reference sequence). After removal of 4 bases from V and 1 base from J, the junction contained 8 bases not matched to a gene. CDR3 length equals 16 residues. CDR3 sequence (DNA): TGTGCCAGCAGCATGAGGGGACTAGTCGGCACAGATACGCAGTATTTT. Amino acids: CASSMRGLVGTDTQYF.

The chain recombines TRBV18 with TRBJ2-3; D possibly corresponds to TRBD1 (5 bases). Germline lookup yields CDR1 KGHSH and CDR2 LQKENI. The CDR3 is 12 amino acids. With 3 bases removed from V and 5 bases from J, the gap between germline ends came to 6 bases. The CDR3 loop is CASSPREDTQYF. CDR3 in DNA: TGTGCCAGCTCACCCAGGGAAGATACGCAGTATTTT.

The rearrangement uses TRBV23-1 and TRBJ1-1, with 8 bases that match TRBD1. TRBV23-1 belongs to the ORF category, with a function that is uncertain. V lost 0 bases, J lost 1 base, and 16 bases stayed unmatched. CDR3 size: 20 residues. The CDR3 DNA sequence: TGCGCCAGCAGTCAATCTCAACAGGGGGGAGGAAGGGGACCGAACACTGAAGCTTTCTTT. This gives the protein CASSQSQQGGGRGPNTEAFF.

The V call is TRBV7-2, the J call TRBJ1-4; 7 bases align to TRBD1. The CDR3 is made up of 14 amino acids. The trim removed 5 bases at V and 8 bases at J, leaving 8 bases unmatched. CDR1 and CDR2 (germline): SGHTA, FQGNSA. For the CDR3, the DNA is TGTGCCAGCAGCCGGGACAGCGCGGGCGAAAAACTGTTTTTT. Amino acids: CASSRDSAGEKLFF.

The rearrangement joins TRBV4-2 to TRBJ2-6; the match to TRBD1 covers 8 bases. V lost 0 bases, J lost 4 bases, and 8 bases stayed unmatched. CDR1 is LGHNA and CDR2 is YNFKEQ in the germline V gene. The length of the CDR3 is 18 residues. The CDR3 sequence: CASSQDDRGISGANVLTF. The CDR3 DNA sequence: TGTGCCAGCAGCCAAGACGACAGGGGTATATCGGGGGCCAACGTCCTGACTTTC.

CDR3 sequence: CASSPLAGRDTQYF. Here the CDR3 DNA reads TGCGCCAGCAGCCCCCTAGCGGGTAGGGATACGCAGTATTTT. The V gene is TRBV5-1, the J gene TRBJ2-3, with TRBD2 identical over 8 bases. The CDR3 extends over 14 amino acids. V gave up 4 bases and J gave up 6 bases; unmatched junction bases: 7. Germline V gene data show CDR1 as SGHRS and CDR2 as YFSETQ.

This chain uses TRBV19 with TRBJ2-1; TRBD2 agrees at 14 bases. After removal of 1 base from V and 6 bases from J, the junction contained 11 bases not matched to a gene. There are 19 residues in the CDR3. CDR1 is LNHDA, CDR2 SQIVND, per germline (reference sequence). CDR3 coding DNA: TGTGCCAGTAGTATAGTGGGACTAGCGGGGGTAGGGGACCGCAATGAGCAGTTCTTC. Translated, it gives CASSIVGLAGVGDRNEQFF.

The V and J genes are TRBV7-3 and TRBJ2-1; TRBD2 matches at 7 bases. CDR1 and CDR2 (germline): SGHTA, FQGTGA. The V segment lost 5 bases and the J segment 5 bases; nucleotides outside the gene matches: 9. This CDR3 spans 15 amino acids. The CDR3 DNA is TGTGCCAGCAGCCCCCGGGGGGAGGTTAACAATGAGCAGTTCTTC. It is translated as CASSPRGEVNNEQFF. The full variable domain, rest sourced from reference TRBV7-3 and TRBJ2-1, is GAGVSQTPSNKVTEKGKYVELRCDPISGHTALYWYRQSLGQGPEFLIYFQGTGAADDSGLPNDRFFAVRPEGSVSTLKIQRTERGDSAVYLCASSPRGEVNNEQFFGPGTRLTVL.

The chain carries TRBV5-8 and TRBJ2-2; 8 bases fit TRBD1. CDR3 length equals 17 residues. Germline loops: CDR1 SGHTS, CDR2 YDEGEE. Losses at the gene ends were 1 base for V and 6 bases for J; bases not matched to a gene: 11. The CDR3 protein is CASSLRGTGLHPGELFF. The CDR3 DNA reads as TGTGCCAGCAGCTTGAGGGGGACAGGACTACACCCCGGGGAGCTGTTTTTT.

In its sample, this clone was seen a few times. The V gene is TRBV28, the J gene TRBJ1-5; D gene uncertain. Trimming removed 6 bases from V and 0 bases from J, with 9 bases in between. The CDR3 has 14 amino acids. Germline lookup yields CDR1 MDHEN and CDR2 SYDVKM. DNA of the CDR3: TGTGCCAGCAGCCCCGGGTTTAGCAATCAGCCCCAGCATTTT. Encoded protein: CASSPGFSNQPQHF.

This clone was found a few times. V gene TRBV9 combines with J gene TRBJ2-3, with a possible D match to TRBD1 (6 bases). Per germline, CDR1 SGDLS and CDR2 YYNGEE. The CDR3 length is 15 residues. The V gene lost 6 bases and the J gene lost 3 bases, with 17 bases spanning the gap. The CDR3 protein is CASTHADSETDTQYF. In DNA, the CDR3 is TGTGCCAGCACCCACGCGGACAGTGAGACAGATACGCAGTATTTT.

J is TRBJ2-1 and V is TRBV21-1; TRBD2 reflects the table's D call only, with no check against the DNA. TRBV21-1 corresponds to a pseudogene. This CDR3 has 17 amino acids. The DNA of the CDR3 is TGTGCCAGCAGCAAAAAAGGGGGGGCTTGCCTACAGACTGAGCAGTTCTTC. Protein sequence: CASSKKGGACLQTEQFF.

This chain joins TRBV7-2 and TRBJ2-6; 10 bases line up with TRBD2. The CDR3 loop spans 18 amino acids. The V and J ends lost 0 bases and 4 bases, in that order; junction bases with no gene match: 6. CDR1 is SGHTA, CDR2 FQGNSA, per germline. The CDR3 DNA reads as TGTGCCAGCAGCTTAGCCGGTAGCGGGAGGACGGGGGCCAACGTCCTGACTTTC. Protein: CASSLAGSGRTGANVLTF.

The table lists this clone with a few counts. The V call is TRBV6-1, the J call TRBJ2-5; 7 bases map to TRBD2. This CDR3 has 14 residues. Germline loops: CDR1 MNHNS, CDR2 SASEGT. V lost 4 bases, J lost 0 bases, and 2 bases stayed unmatched. The CDR3 region is CASSARGDQETQYF. As DNA, the CDR3 is TGTGCCAGCAGTGCCCGGGGGGACCAAGAGACCCAGTACTTC.

This clone has a handful of counts. Written as DNA, the CDR3 is TGTGCCAGCAGTTCAGGGACTTCAAGGCAGTACTTC. This encodes CASSSGTSRQYF. The chain uses TRBV27 and TRBJ2-5; the D gene is possibly TRBD2 (6 bases). The length of the CDR3 is 12 residues. The germline CDR1 and CDR2 sequences are MNHEY and SMNVEV (reference sequence). Trimming cost V 4 bases and J 11 bases, with 14 bases left between them.

The chain's CDR3 is CASSPGQYQGELFF. The CDR3 DNA reads as TGTGCCAGCAGCCCAGGACAGTATCAAGGGGAGCTGTTTTTT. The rearrangement uses TRBV7-9 and TRBJ2-2; possible D gene TRBD1, 6 bases. The V end lost 5 bases, the J end lost 8 bases, and 15 bases lay between the germline ends. This CDR3 has 14 residues. From germline, CDR1 is SEHNR and CDR2 FQNEAQ (reference sequence).

The gene calls are TRBV28 and TRBJ1-5, with TRBD1 identical over 10 bases. The CDR3 has 17 residues. The germline V gene encodes CDR1 MDHEN and CDR2 SYDVKM. V shed 2 bases and J 6 bases; nucleotides not matched to a gene: 10. CDR3 in amino acids: CASSLRWTDRGRQPQHF. Here the CDR3 DNA reads TGTGCCAGCAGTTTACGCTGGACAGACAGGGGGCGTCAGCCCCAGCATTTT.

The J gene is TRBJ2-1, the V gene TRBV19, with D hard to call. The V gene lost 5 bases and the J gene lost 12 bases, with 20 bases spanning the gap. The CDR3 is 14 residues long. The germline CDR1 and CDR2 sequences are LNHDA and SQIVND (reference sequence). The CDR3: CASSSPGRIGWQFF. The CDR3 DNA reads as TGTGCCAGTAGTTCTCCGGGTCGGATAGGATGGCAGTTCTTC.

This sequence joins TRBV5-1 and TRBJ2-2, with 10 bases lining up with TRBD2. The CDR3 loop spans 17 amino acids. The V gene's germline CDR1 is SGHRS and CDR2 YFSETQ. The V and J ends lost 0 bases and 7 bases, in that order; junction bases with no gene match: 9. CDR3 sequence (DNA): TGCGCCAGCAGCTTGGGCCAGCGGGGGGGCCAAGGCGGGGAGCTGTTTTTT. Its translation: CASSLGQRGGQGGELFF.

This chain connects TRBV6-1 to TRBJ1-5, with D hard to call. Between the trimmed V and J ends, which lost 6 bases and 4 bases, there was a span of 16 bases. CDR1 and CDR2 from the germline V gene are MNHNS and SASEGT. The CDR3 loop spans 15 amino acids. CDR3 amino acids: CASRSLSALNQPQHF. The CDR3, as DNA: TGTGCCAGCAGGAGCTTGAGTGCTCTAAATCAGCCCCAGCATTTT.

CDR3 nucleotide sequence: TGCGCTAGCCGGGGGGGGCGGACCTACGAGCAGTACTTC. As protein: CASRGGRTYEQYF. V gene TRBV5-1 combines with J gene TRBJ2-7; 8 bases are a match to TRBD2. The CDR3 extends over 13 amino acids. Germline CDR1 is SGHRS and CDR2 is YFSETQ. The full variable domain, with the rest looked up from reference TRBV5-1 and TRBJ2-7, is KAGVTQTPRYLIKTRGQQVTLSCSPISGHRSVSWYQQTPGQGLQFLFEYFSETQRNKGNFPGRFSGRQFSNSRSEMNVSTLELGDSALYLCASRGGRTYEQYFGPGTRLTVT.

J is TRBJ2-5 and V is TRBV9; 14 bases are shared with TRBD2. Germline lookup yields CDR1 SGDLS and CDR2 YYNGEE. The CDR3 is made up of 19 amino acids. Germline trimming cut 4 bases from V and 0 bases from J; bases unmatched to any gene: 11. The CDR3 DNA sequence: TGTGCCAGCAGCCCAGGGACTAGCGGGAGCGGTTGGAACCAAGAGACCCAGTACTTC. Encoded protein: CASSPGTSGSGWNQETQYF.